The 19 T cell receptor beta chains listed next were all sequenced from one sample in a study of blood T cell repertoires in COVID-19. The protocol was immunoSEQ multiplex PCR, while the TCRdb copy is restricted to in-frame clones and leaves out a portion. The table shows some 500,000 clones, with roughly 91% occurring only once. Sequenced material: peripheral blood. Receptors originate from a woman between 50 and 59 years old with COVID-19, enrolled during active disease.

The chain joins TRBV27 to TRBJ1-2; tentatively, D is TRBD1 (5 bases). CDR3 length equals 14 residues. In germline, CDR1 is MNHEY, CDR2 SMNVEV (reference sequence). Between the trimmed V and J ends, which lost 6 bases and 4 bases, there was a span of 15 bases. The CDR3 spells CASSPPRGSYGYTF. The CDR3 region has the DNA TGTGCCAGCAGCCCTCCCCGGGGGAGCTATGGCTACACCTTC.

This chain links TRBV6-5 with TRBJ1-2; D is perhaps TRBD1 (5 bases). This CDR3 is built from 14 residues. Germline values: CDR1 MNHEY, CDR2 SVGAGI. Trimming cost V 5 bases and J 1 base, with 11 bases left between them. Here the CDR3 DNA reads TGTGCCAGCAGTACTACAGGTCTTAACTATGGCTACACCTTC. Amino acid sequence: CASSTTGLNYGYTF.

A few counts support this clone. The J gene is TRBJ2-7, the V gene TRBV5-1; 7 nucleotides agree with TRBD2. The CDR3 is made up of 15 amino acids. Germline CDR1 reads SGHRS; CDR2 reads YFSETQ. V lost 5 bases, J lost 3 bases, and 11 bases stayed unmatched. The CDR3 loop reads CASRYGGGEGYEQYF. CDR3 bases: TGCGCCAGCAGATATGGTGGAGGGGAGGGCTACGAGCAGTACTTC.

This rearrangement joins TRBV19 to TRBJ1-2, with D perhaps matching TRBD1 (5 bases). This CDR3 is 12 amino acids long. Per the germline V gene, CDR1 is LNHDA and CDR2 is SQIVND (reference sequence). V shed 9 bases and J shed 4 bases, with 12 bases lying between them. CDR3: CASRMGGYGYTF. The CDR3 region has the DNA TGTGCCAGCCGAATGGGGGGCTATGGCTACACCTTC. Variable domain in full (rest from reference TRBV19 and TRBJ1-2): DGGITQSPKYLFRKEGQNVTLSCEQNLNHDAMYWYRQDPGQGLRLIYYSQIVNDFQKGDIAEGYSVSREKKESFPLTVTSAQKNPTAFYLCASRMGGYGYTFGSGTRLTVV.

The genes are TRBV6-5 and TRBJ1-1; TRBD1 matches 8 bases. The CDR3 spans 15 residues. Trimming removed 5 bases from V and 8 bases from J; junction bases left unmatched: 13. Germline CDR1 MNHEY, CDR2 SVGAGI. The CDR3 DNA reads as TGTGCCAGCAGTCCGCCGACAGGGGCCCCTCAAGAAGCTTTCTTT. This codes for CASSPPTGAPQEAFF.

The chain is built from TRBV30 and TRBJ1-2; the D is unclear. Germline V gene lookup returns CDR1 GTSNPN and CDR2 SVGIG (reference sequence). The CDR3 spans 14 residues. Trimming cost V 7 bases and J 5 bases, with 20 bases left between them. The CDR3 here is CALEEGNTLYGYTF. CDR3 coding DNA: TGTGCCTTAGAGGAGGGCAACACCCTATATGGCTACACCTTC. The full variable domain, its missing parts supplied by reference TRBV30 and TRBJ1-2, is SQTIHQWPATLVQPVGSPLSLECTVEGTSNPNLYWYRQAAGRGLQLLFYSVGIGQISSEVPQNLSASRPQDRQFILSSKKLLLSDSGFYLCALEEGNTLYGYTFGSGTRLTVV.

This chain connects TRBV5-6 to TRBJ2-4, with D tentatively TRBD2 (6 bases). CDR3 length: 11 residues. Trimming shortened V by 3 bases and J by 9 bases, and 7 bases separated the two germline ends. Germline loops: CDR1 SGHDT, CDR2 YYEEEE. The CDR3 DNA reads TGTGCCAGCAGCTCGGGGGTCATTCAGTACTTC. Its protein is CASSSGVIQYF. Drawing the rest from reference TRBV5-6 and TRBJ2-4, the complete variable domain is DAGVTQSPTHLIKTRGQQVTLRCSPKSGHDTVSWYQQALGQGPQFIFQYYEEEERQRGNFPDRFSGHQFPNYSSELNVNALLLGDSALYLCASSSGVIQYFGAGTRLSVL.

This chain joins TRBV6-2 or TRBV6-3 and TRBJ1-5, with a tentative D call TRBD1 (6 bases). The ends were cut back, 5 bases at V and 1 base at J, with 12 bases in the middle. Germline CDR1 reads MNHEY; CDR2 reads SVGEGT. The CDR3 has 15 amino acids. The CDR3 is CASSDGQLSNQPQHF. The CDR3 nucleotides read TGTGCCAGCAGTGACGGACAGCTAAGCAATCAGCCCCAGCATTTT.

The rearrangement links TRBV5-4 to TRBJ2-3; 7 bases are a match to TRBD2. V shed 3 bases, J shed 3 bases, and the junction held 7 bases outside the gene matches. The germline CDR1 and CDR2 sequences are SGHNT and YYREEE (reference sequence). The CDR3 runs 15 residues. The CDR3 sequence is CASSSGPGGTDTQYF. CDR3 DNA sequence: TGTGCCAGCAGCTCCGGGCCCGGGGGGACAGATACGCAGTATTTT.

The chain carries TRBV5-4 and TRBJ1-1, with unresolved D. In germline, CDR1 is SGHNT, CDR2 YYREEE (reference sequence). The CDR3 covers 13 residues. V was clipped by 4 bases and J by 3 bases, with 10 bases between them. The CDR3 nucleotides are TGTGCCAGCAGCAACCAACTCGACACTGAAGCTTTCTTT. Translation: CASSNQLDTEAFF.

The chain couples TRBV11-3 to TRBJ2-3, with D unclear. The CDR3 consists of 14 residues. Germline loops: CDR1 SGHNT, CDR2 YENEEA. The V and J ends lost 5 bases and 6 bases respectively, with 15 bases between them. CDR3 nucleotide sequence: TGTGCCAGCAGCCTTCTAGGCCCGGCGGATACGCAGTATTTT. Translated: CASSLLGPADTQYF. The full variable domain, completed using reference TRBV11-3 and TRBJ2-3, is EAGVVQSPRYKIIEKKQPVAFWCNPISGHNTLYWYLQNLGQGPELLIRYENEEAVDDSQLPKDRFSAERLKGVDSTLKIQPAELGDSAVYLCASSLLGPADTQYFGPGTRLTVL.

The chain recombines TRBV19 with TRBJ2-7; 9 bases line up with TRBD1. CDR1 and CDR2 (germline): LNHDA, SQIVND (reference sequence). The CDR3 spans 15 residues. J gave up 6 bases and V 5 bases, and 11 bases lay outside the gene matches. The CDR3 coding sequence is TGTGCCAGTAGTGACACAGGGGGCGCTTCCCGCGAGCAGTACTTC. This sequence encodes CASSDTGGASREQYF.

The V gene is TRBV18, the J gene TRBJ1-1; D is perhaps TRBD1 (6 bases). The CDR3 has 14 amino acids. CDR1 KGHSH and CDR2 LQKENI come from the germline V gene. V was cut by 2 bases and J by 8 bases, with 15 bases left in between. The CDR3 DNA reads TGTGCCAGCTCACCAATCGCGGGGGCCAGGGAAGCTTTCTTT. It yields the protein CASSPIAGAREAFF. The variable domain in full, with the rest retrieved from reference TRBV18 and TRBJ1-1, is NAGVMQNPRHLVRRRGQEARLRCSPMKGHSHVYWYRQLPEEGLKFMVYLQKENIIDESGMPKERFSAEFPKEGPSILRIQQVVRGDSAAYFCASSPIAGAREAFFGQGTRLTVV.

V usage is TRBV5-1 and J usage is TRBJ1-1; 9 bases agree with TRBD1. CDR1 is SGHRS, CDR2 YFSETQ, per germline. The V segment lost 6 bases and the J segment 1 base; nucleotides outside the gene matches: 4. This CDR3 has 14 amino acids. CDR3 DNA sequence: TGCGCCAGCACCGCACAGGGGGCGAACACTGAAGCTTTCTTT. Protein: CASTAQGANTEAFF.

This chain connects TRBV19 to TRBJ1-2; 8 bases are a match to TRBD1. The CDR3 spans 14 residues. Germline trimming cut 5 bases from V and 4 bases from J; bases unmatched to any gene: 6. CDR1 is LNHDA, CDR2 SQIVND, per germline (reference sequence). The CDR3: CASSPDDRGYGYTF. In DNA, the CDR3 is TGTGCCAGTAGTCCGGACGACAGGGGCTATGGCTACACCTTC. Full variable domain (rest looked up from reference TRBV19 and TRBJ1-2): DGGITQSPKYLFRKEGQNVTLSCEQNLNHDAMYWYRQDPGQGLRLIYYSQIVNDFQKGDIAEGYSVSREKKESFPLTVTSAQKNPTAFYLCASSPDDRGYGYTFGSGTRLTVV.

The gene calls are TRBV5-4 and TRBJ2-3; TRBD2 aligns across 8 bases. J gave up 2 bases and V 6 bases, and 8 bases lay outside the gene matches. The CDR3 is 15 residues long. Germline V lookup: CDR1 SGHNT, CDR2 YYREEE (reference sequence). CDR3 DNA sequence: TGTGCCAGCACCGGGCGGGGGGTAACCACAGATACGCAGTATTTT. It specifies CASTGRGVTTDTQYF. The variable domain in full, completed from reference TRBV5-4 and TRBJ2-3, reads ETGVTQSPTHLIKTRGQQVTLRCSSQSGHNTVSWYQQALGQGPQFIFQYYREEENGRGNFPPRFSGLQFPNYSSELNVNALELDDSALYLCASTGRGVTTDTQYFGPGTRLTVL.

This rearrangement joins TRBV3-1 (or the pseudogene TRBV3-2) to TRBJ2-2; D might be TRBD1 (6 bases). Germline values: CDR1 LGHDT, CDR2 YNNKEL (reference sequence). V was clipped by 1 base and J by 9 bases, with 12 bases between them. The CDR3 totals 14 residues. CDR3: CASSQGMGARELFF. CDR3 nucleotide sequence: TGTGCCAGCAGCCAAGGCATGGGGGCCCGGGAGCTGTTTTTT.

J is TRBJ2-2 and V is TRBV30; tentative D call: TRBD1 (7 bases). With 4 bases removed from V and 6 bases from J, the gap between germline ends came to 12 bases. Germline CDR1 and CDR2: GTSNPN and SVGIG (reference sequence). The CDR3 sequence is 13 residues long. The CDR3 sequence is CAWNAGGSGELFF. CDR3 nucleotides: TGTGCCTGGAACGCAGGGGGGTCCGGGGAGCTGTTTTTT.

The chain couples TRBV19 to TRBJ2-1, with D perhaps matching TRBD2 (5 bases). Germline V gene sequence: CDR1 LNHDA, CDR2 SQIVND (reference sequence). The V and J ends lost 3 bases and 6 bases respectively, with 15 bases between them. CDR3 length: 15 residues. CDR3 coding DNA: TGTGCCAGTAGTATTGGGGAGATGCGCCGCAATGAGCAGTTCTTC. Residues: CASSIGEMRRNEQFF. Based on the CDR3 plus reference TRBV19 and TRBJ2-1, the full variable domain is DGGITQSPKYLFRKEGQNVTLSCEQNLNHDAMYWYRQDPGQGLRLIYYSQIVNDFQKGDIAEGYSVSREKKESFPLTVTSAQKNPTAFYLCASSIGEMRRNEQFFGPGTRLTVL.